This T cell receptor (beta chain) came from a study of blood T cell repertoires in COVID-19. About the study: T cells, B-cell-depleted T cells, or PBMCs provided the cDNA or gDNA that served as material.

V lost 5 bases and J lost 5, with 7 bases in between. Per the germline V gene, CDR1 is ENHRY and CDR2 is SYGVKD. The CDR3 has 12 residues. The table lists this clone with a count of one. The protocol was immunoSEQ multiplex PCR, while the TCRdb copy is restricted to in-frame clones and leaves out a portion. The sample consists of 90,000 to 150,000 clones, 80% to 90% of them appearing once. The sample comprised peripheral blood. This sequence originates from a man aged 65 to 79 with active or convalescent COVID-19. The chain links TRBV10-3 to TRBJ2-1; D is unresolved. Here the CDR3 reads CAISRTDNEQFF. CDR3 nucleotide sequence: TGTGCCATCAGTCGAACAGACAATGAGCAGTTCTTC.